The 5 T cell receptor beta chains below all came from one sample that was sequenced in a study of T cell responses to AZD1222 COVID-19 vaccine. The protocol was immunoSEQ multiplex PCR, while the TCRdb copy is restricted to in-frame clones and leaves out a portion. Of over 100,000 clones listed, 92% are singletons. This specimen consisted of peripheral blood, obtained on day 0 of AZD1222 vaccination. These TCRs come from an adult in good health.

The V and J genes are TRBV2 and TRBJ1-1; D not certain. Trimming removed 5 bases from V and 2 bases from J, with 21 bases in between. Germline loops: CDR1 SNHLY, CDR2 FYNNEI. The CDR3 loop spans 17 amino acids. CDR3: CASSPSYGRHANTEAFF. The CDR3 nucleotides are TGTGCCAGCAGTCCATCATATGGTAGGCACGCTAACACTGAAGCTTTCTTT.

The chain recombines TRBV19 with TRBJ1-4; TRBD1 might be the D (5 bases). Germline values: CDR1 LNHDA, CDR2 SQIVND (reference sequence). The CDR3 length is 15 residues. The V and J ends lost 3 bases and 0 bases respectively, with 8 bases between them. The CDR3 is CASSISRATNEKLFF. The CDR3 DNA reads TGTGCCAGTAGTATCAGCAGGGCAACTAATGAAAAACTGTTTTTT.

This rearrangement joins TRBV5-1 to TRBJ2-5; D is tentatively TRBD1 or TRBD2 (5 bases each). The CDR3 length is 15 residues. CDR1 SGHRS and CDR2 YFSETQ come from the germline V gene. V lost 4 bases and J lost 5, with 18 bases in between. CDR3 coding DNA: TGCGCCAGCAGCCCCAACAGCGGAGAGGGGGAGACCCAGTACTTC. It is translated as CASSPNSGEGETQYF.

The gene calls are TRBV9 and TRBJ2-1; D ambiguous. This CDR3 comprises 14 residues. Looked up from germline, CDR1 is SGDLS and CDR2 is YYNGEE. Trimming stripped 3 bases from V and 5 bases from J, with 12 bases between. The CDR3 here is CASSGPGLNNEQFF. The CDR3 region has the DNA TGTGCCAGCAGCGGGCCCGGGTTAAACAATGAGCAGTTCTTC.

This chain uses TRBV24-1 with TRBJ2-1, with 9 bases identical to TRBD2. CDR3 size: 17 residues. Germline-derived CDR1 and CDR2 are KGHDR and SFDVKD. Losses at the gene ends were 7 bases for V and 4 bases for J; bases not matched to a gene: 13. The CDR3 region has the DNA TGTGCCACCAGCTCAGCGGGGGGCCTGGAACTTTACAATGAGCAGTTCTTC. It codes for CATSSAGGLELYNEQFF.